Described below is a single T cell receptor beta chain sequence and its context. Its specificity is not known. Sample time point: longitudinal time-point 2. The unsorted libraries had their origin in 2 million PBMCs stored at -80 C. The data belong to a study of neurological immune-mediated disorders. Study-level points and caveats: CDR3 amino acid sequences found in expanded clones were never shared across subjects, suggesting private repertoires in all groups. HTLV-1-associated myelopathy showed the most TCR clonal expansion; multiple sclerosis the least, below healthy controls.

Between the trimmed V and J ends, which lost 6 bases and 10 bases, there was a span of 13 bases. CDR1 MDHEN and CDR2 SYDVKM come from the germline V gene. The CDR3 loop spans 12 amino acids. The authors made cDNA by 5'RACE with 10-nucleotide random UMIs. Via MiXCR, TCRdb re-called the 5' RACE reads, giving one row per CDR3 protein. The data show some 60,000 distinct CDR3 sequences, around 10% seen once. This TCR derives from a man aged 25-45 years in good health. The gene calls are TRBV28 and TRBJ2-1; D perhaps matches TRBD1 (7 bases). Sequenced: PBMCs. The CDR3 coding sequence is TGTGCCAGCAGACTACAGGGGAGGGAGCAGTTCTTC. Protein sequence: CASRLQGREQFF.